This T cell receptor beta chain was documented in a study of shared clonotypes between healthy human individuals. The authors ran the assay at deep level. Assay: immunoSEQ multiplex PCR; the TCRdb copy retains only in-frame clones and omits some. The table lists roughly 2.6 million clones, approximately 94% of them singletons. Trimming took off 4 bases at V and 0 bases at J, with 4 bases between the two ends. This CDR3 contains 13 residues. Germline loops: CDR1 KGHSH, CDR2 LQKENI. Participating donors were healthy, HIV-negative adults free of recent acute infections or vaccinations. Donors comprised only Caucasian adults living in Nashville, Tennessee.

This TCR was sampled from a man between 18 and 35 years old in good health. The chain is built from TRBV18 and TRBJ2-1; D is unresolved. Sequenced: naive CD4+ T cells sorted from blood. Described subset: CD45RA+ positively selected. Here the CDR3 reads CASSQSSYNEQFF. The CDR3 DNA reads as TGTGCCAGCTCACAGAGCTCCTACAATGAGCAGTTCTTC.